Shown below are 6 T cell receptor beta chains from a single sample sequenced in a study of T cells after yellow fever vaccination. TCRdb ran MiXCR on the 5' RACE reads and lists one entry per CDR3 protein. Seen here are over 150,000 distinct CDR3 sequences, 6.2% observed once, and the top ten hold about 2.8%. The material was CD4+ T cells sorted from PBMCs, obtained on the day of the first yellow fever vaccination. The receptor source for this set is a man aged 18 to 35 who received the YFV17D yellow fever vaccine.

CDR3 coding DNA: TGCGCCAGCAGCATACGGACTTTTTTCGACGAGCAGTACTTC. This codes for CASSIRTFFDEQYF. The chain couples TRBV5-1 to TRBJ2-7; tentative D call: TRBD2 (5 bases). The V gene's germline CDR1 is SGHRS and CDR2 YFSETQ. Trimming stripped 4 bases from V and 5 bases from J, with 16 bases between. This CDR3 contains 14 residues.

The V and J genes are TRBV20-1 and TRBJ1-4; D ambiguous. In germline, CDR1 is DFQATT, CDR2 SNEGSKA (reference sequence). Trimming removed 6 bases at V and 11 bases at J, with 16 bases between. The CDR3 contains 12 residues. This CDR3 is CSAIEGGLKLFF. CDR3 nucleotides: TGCAGTGCCATAGAAGGAGGGCTGAAACTGTTTTTT.

This clonotype showed up just a few times. The chain combines TRBV20-1 with TRBJ1-2; D is unresolved. Trimming removed 6 bases at V and 4 bases at J, with 12 bases between. Germline V gene lookup returns CDR1 DFQATT and CDR2 SNEGSKA (reference sequence). The CDR3 has 12 amino acids. In DNA, the CDR3 is TGCAGTGCCGCAGGAACTTCCTATGGCTACACCTTC. Its translation is CSAAGTSYGYTF.

This clonotype was seen only a few times. This chain connects TRBV4-2 to TRBJ2-1, with D possibly being TRBD2 (6 bases). The germline gives CDR1 LGHNA, CDR2 YNFKEQ. The CDR3 contains 13 residues. V lost 4 bases, J lost 10 bases, and 14 bases lay in between. The CDR3 sequence: CASSRYTEGEQFF. In DNA form, the CDR3 reads TGTGCCAGCAGCCGATATACGGAGGGGGAGCAGTTCTTC.

The chain carries TRBV5-4 and TRBJ2-3; 11 bases are a match to TRBD1. CDR3 size: 14 residues. V trimming: 7 bases; J trimming: 2 bases; junction bases outside the gene matches: 3. Germline V gene data show CDR1 as SGHNT and CDR2 as YYREEE (reference sequence). The CDR3 nucleotides read TGTGCCAGCGGGGGACAGGGGGTCACAGATACGCAGTATTTT. Protein product: CASGGQGVTDTQYF.

There are a few counts of this clonotype. The chain links TRBV5-1 to TRBJ2-3; 8 bases match TRBD2. With V trimmed by 2 bases and J by 1 base, 6 bases remained unmatched. Germline CDR1 is SGHRS and CDR2 is YFSETQ. This CDR3 has 16 residues. Here the CDR3 DNA reads TGCGCCAGCAGCTTCGCGTCAGCGGGGGGCACAGATACGCAGTATTTT. This encodes CASSFASAGGTDTQYF.